What follows are 30 T cell receptor beta chains derived from one specimen sequenced in a study of blood T cell repertoires in COVID-19. The assay was immunoSEQ multiplex PCR, and TCRdb's table has in-frame clones only and misses some. The table records 150,000 or so clones, approximately 84% of them present only once. Sequencing was performed on peripheral blood. The receptors stem from a woman aged 60-75 years with acute or convalescent COVID-19.

The chain combines TRBV13 with TRBJ2-2; 13 nucleotides align to TRBD2. CDR3 length: 20 residues. V gave up 5 bases and J gave up 4 bases; unmatched junction bases: 16. CDR1 is PRHDT and CDR2 is FYEKMQ in the germline V gene (reference sequence). The CDR3 sequence is CASSLLLAGGPFACTGELFF. CDR3 coding DNA: TGTGCCAGCAGCCTGCTACTAGCGGGAGGGCCATTTGCGTGCACCGGGGAGCTGTTTTTT.

In this sample, this clone turned up once. V is TRBV18 and J is TRBJ1-5, with 8 bases that match TRBD1. Trimming removed 3 bases from V and 4 bases from J; junction bases left unmatched: 32. CDR1 KGHSH and CDR2 LQKENI come from the germline V gene. This CDR3 is 24 amino acids long. The CDR3 loop is CASSPLIPTPSHSPRDRGNQPQHF. The CDR3 nucleotides are TGTGCCAGCTCACCGCTCATCCCTACTCCAAGCCATTCCCCACGCGACAGGGGTAATCAGCCCCAGCATTTT.

CDR3 DNA sequence: TGTGCCAGCAGCCAATGGACAGGGGGGGAGGATACGCAGTATTTT. Its protein product is CASSQWTGGEDTQYF. The chain is built from TRBV7-9 and TRBJ2-3; 10 bases are a match to TRBD1. V lost 5 bases, J lost 6 bases, and 8 bases stayed unmatched. The CDR3 consists of 15 residues. Germline CDR1 SEHNR, CDR2 FQNEAQ (reference sequence).

This chain uses TRBV28 with TRBJ1-5; TRBD1 agrees at 7 bases. Germline V gene data show CDR1 as MDHEN and CDR2 as SYDVKM. The CDR3 runs to 14 residues. J lost 7 bases, V lost 2 bases, and 5 bases had no gene match. CDR3 coding DNA: TGTGCCAGCAGTTTAGGGCTCAGGGGGCAGCCCCAGCATTTT. It yields the protein CASSLGLRGQPQHF.

This clone was seen once. V is TRBV11-3 and J is TRBJ2-7; D possibly corresponds to TRBD1 (6 bases). Per the germline V gene, CDR1 is SGHNT and CDR2 is YENEEA. V was cut by 3 bases and J by 2 bases, with 11 bases left in between. The CDR3 extends over 14 amino acids. The CDR3 spells CASSLRQAAYEQYF. As DNA, the CDR3 is TGTGCCAGCAGCTTGAGACAGGCAGCCTACGAGCAGTACTTC.

V is TRBV7-3 and J is TRBJ2-7, with D perhaps TRBD2 (5 bases). Trimming stripped 2 bases from V and 3 bases from J, with 11 bases between. Germline V gives CDR1 SGHTA, CDR2 FQGTGA. There are 14 residues in the CDR3. In DNA form, the CDR3 reads TGTGCCAGCAGCTTATATGGAGGTGGCTACGAGCAGTACTTC. It codes for CASSLYGGGYEQYF.

The gene calls are TRBV28 and TRBJ2-7; 7 bases are a match to TRBD1. The CDR3 covers 14 residues. Trimming at V came to 6 bases and at J to 4 bases, leaving 9 bases not matched to a gene. Germline lookup yields CDR1 MDHEN and CDR2 SYDVKM. The CDR3: CASRPGQQYYEQYF. The CDR3 coding sequence is TGTGCCAGCAGGCCGGGACAGCAGTATTACGAGCAGTACTTC.

This clone turned up a few times. In nucleotides, the CDR3 is TGCGCCAGCAGCCTAGACGGGAGCTCCTACAATGAGCAGTTCTTC. Its protein is CASSLDGSSYNEQFF. The V gene is TRBV5-1, the J gene TRBJ2-1; TRBD2 is a possible D gene (6 bases). From germline, CDR1 is SGHRS and CDR2 YFSETQ. Trimming took off 4 bases at V and 0 bases at J, with 11 bases between the two ends. The CDR3 totals 15 residues.

This clone appeared once. This rearrangement joins TRBV6-2 or TRBV6-3 to TRBJ2-3, with D possibly TRBD2 on 6 matching bases. This CDR3 region has 15 residues. Germline assignment: CDR1 MNHEY and CDR2 SVGEGT. Trimming stripped 2 bases from V and 5 bases from J, with 14 bases between. The CDR3 sequence: CASSYGGGRLDTQYF. CDR3 nucleotide sequence: TGTGCCAGCAGTTACGGGGGAGGTCGGTTAGATACGCAGTATTTT.

The J gene is TRBJ1-6, the V gene TRBV27; the match to TRBD1 covers 9 bases. Germline CDR1 is MNHEY and CDR2 is SMNVEV (reference sequence). The trim removed 7 bases at V and 11 bases at J, leaving 15 bases unmatched. This CDR3 has 16 residues. CDR3 nucleotides: TGTGCCAGCACCCCAACCCCCGGGACAGGGATCCCACCCCTCCACTTT. Translated, it gives CASTPTPGTGIPPLHF.

The chain uses TRBV9 and TRBJ2-3; D possibly corresponds to TRBD2 (6 bases). In germline, CDR1 is SGDLS, CDR2 YYNGEE. V lost 1 base and J 4 bases, leaving 10 bases between the germline ends. This CDR3 contains 14 residues. DNA for the CDR3: TGTGCCAGCAGCGTAACTAGCAGGGCAGATACGCAGTATTTT. The encoded protein is CASSVTSRADTQYF.

The chain has TRBV5-1 and TRBJ2-7; TRBD1 might be the D (5 bases). The CDR3 is 13 residues long. The germline gives CDR1 SGHRS, CDR2 YFSETQ. The germline V and J ends were trimmed by 5 bases and 5 bases, with 14 bases remaining between them. CDR3: CASSAAGRNEQYF. CDR3 sequence (DNA): TGCGCCAGCAGTGCCGCAGGGCGCAACGAGCAGTACTTC.

This clone was found once. J is TRBJ2-7 and V is TRBV4-1; tentative D call: TRBD1 (6 bases). V lost 3 bases and J 3 bases, leaving 12 bases between the germline ends. Germline lookup yields CDR1 MGHRA and CDR2 YSYEKL. CDR3 length equals 14 residues. CDR3 protein: CASSQGAGGYEQYF. CDR3 sequence (DNA): TGCGCCAGCAGCCAGGGGGCAGGTGGCTACGAGCAGTACTTC.

The chain has TRBV4-1 and TRBJ2-2; tentatively, D is TRBD2 (6 bases). The CDR3 has 17 amino acids. The V end lost 0 bases, the J end lost 0 bases, and 11 bases lay between the germline ends. Germline V gene lookup returns CDR1 MGHRA and CDR2 YSYEKL. In DNA, the CDR3 is TGCGCCAGCAGCCAAGATGGCGGGGCCTCGAACACCGGGGAGCTGTTTTTT. Translation: CASSQDGGASNTGELFF.

The J gene is TRBJ2-7, the V gene TRBV7-2; 7 nucleotides align to TRBD1. Per the germline V gene, CDR1 is SGHTA and CDR2 is FQGNSA. V shed 5 bases, J shed 3 bases, and the junction held 4 bases outside the gene matches. This CDR3 is built from 13 residues. As DNA, the CDR3 is TGTGCCAGCAGCCTCCGGGACAGCTACGAGCAGTACTTC. Its protein is CASSLRDSYEQYF.

The chain uses TRBV7-3 and TRBJ1-1; D is perhaps TRBD1 (6 bases). The germline V gene encodes CDR1 SGHTA and CDR2 FQGTGA. V was trimmed by 5 bases and J by 1 base, leaving 17 bases between them. The CDR3 has 16 amino acids. CDR3 protein: CASSLTGSGGNTEAFF. DNA of the CDR3: TGTGCCAGCAGCCTCACAGGGTCTGGGGGGAACACTGAAGCTTTCTTT.

The chain joins TRBV21-1 to TRBJ2-2; the table calls TRBD1, which could not be checked here. TRBV21-1 is labeled a pseudogene. The CDR3 spans 15 residues. This CDR3 is CASSMGQGVAGELFF. In DNA form, the CDR3 reads TGTGCCAGCAGCATGGGACAGGGGGTCGCCGGGGAGCTGTTTTTT.

The rearrangement joins TRBV4-3 to TRBJ2-7; 7 bases match TRBD2. Germline CDR1 is LGHNA and CDR2 is YSLEER. The CDR3 is 13 residues long. Trimming removed 0 bases from V and 7 bases from J; junction bases left unmatched: 3. The CDR3 DNA sequence: TGCGCCAGCAGCCAAGAAGCGGGGCCTGAGCAGTACTTC. This translates into CASSQEAGPEQYF.

The chain couples TRBV4-1 to TRBJ2-7; no reliable D call. This CDR3 region has 12 residues. Germline loops: CDR1 MGHRA, CDR2 YSYEKL. Trimming removed 0 bases from V and 9 bases from J, with 9 bases in between. The CDR3 region is CASSQDRSLQYF. CDR3 nucleotides: TGCGCCAGCAGCCAAGATCGGAGTTTGCAGTACTTC.

On this clone: One end of the junction does not line up with germline, which may come from a read error. The V and J genes are TRBV7-7 and TRBJ2-1; TRBD2 matches at 9 bases. The germline V gene has CDR1 SSHAT and CDR2 FNYEAQ (reference sequence). The length of the CDR3 is 15 residues. CDR3 sequence (DNA): TGTGCTAGCAGCCATAGCGGGAGTTCTTACAATGAGCAGTTCTTC. Its protein product is CASSHSGSSYNEQFF. Complete variable domain (other parts from reference TRBV7-7 and TRBJ2-1): GAGVSQSPRYKVTKRGQDVTLRCDPISSHATLYWYQQALGQGPEFLTYFNYEAQPDKSGLPSDRFSAERPEGSISTLTIQRTEQRDSAMYRCASSHSGSSYNEQFFGPGTRLTVL.

About this clone itself: At one boundary the junction diverges from the germline segment, which might be a read error. The rearrangement joins TRBV24-1 to TRBJ2-1, with D possibly being TRBD2 (5 bases). Germline values: CDR1 KGHDR, CDR2 SFDVKD. This CDR3 has 12 amino acids. The DNA for the CDR3 is TGTGCCACCAGTGGGTCTACCGAGAAGAGGGTCTTC. Translating it yields CATSGSTEKRVF.

The genes are TRBV4-2 and TRBJ1-4; D might be TRBD1 (6 bases). V shed 4 bases and J shed 0 bases, with 6 bases lying between them. CDR3 size: 14 residues. The germline V gene has CDR1 LGHNA and CDR2 YNFKEQ. The CDR3 is CASSPGATNEKLFF. The DNA for the CDR3 is TGTGCCAGCAGCCCAGGGGCAACTAATGAAAAACTGTTTTTT.

J is TRBJ2-1 and V is TRBV12-3 or TRBV12-4; tentatively, D is TRBD2 (5 bases). V was pared by 4 bases and J by 7 bases, with 8 bases between. This CDR3 has 12 residues. CDR3 sequence (DNA): TGTGCCAGCAGTTCGGACTCAAATGAGCAGTTCTTC. Residues: CASSSDSNEQFF.

The J gene is TRBJ2-7, the V gene TRBV30; D remains unclear. The CDR3 has 12 residues. Trimming stripped 3 bases from V and 2 bases from J, with 8 bases between. Germline V lookup: CDR1 GTSNPN, CDR2 SVGIG (reference sequence). This CDR3 is CAWSATPYEQYF. CDR3 coding DNA: TGTGCCTGGAGCGCAACACCCTACGAGCAGTACTTC.

The V gene is TRBV5-1, the J gene TRBJ2-5, with 8 bases identical to TRBD2. CDR1 and CDR2 (germline): SGHRS, YFSETQ. The CDR3 contains 15 residues. The trim removed 2 bases at V and 3 bases at J, leaving 6 bases unmatched. The CDR3 DNA reads TGCGCCAGCAGCTTCGGAGCGGGAGACAAAGAGACCCAGTACTTC. Translating it yields CASSFGAGDKETQYF.

The chain carries TRBV2 and TRBJ1-2; a possible D gene is TRBD1 (5 bases). Trimming shortened V by 7 bases and J by 7 bases, and 13 bases separated the two germline ends. The CDR3 is 12 residues long. Germline CDR1 SNHLY, CDR2 FYNNEI. In DNA, the CDR3 is TGTGCCAGCACCCCAGGGAGGGGTGGCTACACCTTC. Residues: CASTPGRGGYTF.

The chain uses TRBV12-3 or TRBV12-4 and TRBJ1-6; the D is unclear. V dropped 6 bases and J dropped 10 bases, with 13 bases sitting between them. The CDR3 covers 13 residues. This CDR3 is CASSLTVGSPLHF. DNA of the CDR3: TGTGCCAGCAGCCTGACTGTCGGGTCACCCCTCCACTTT.

CDR3 protein: CASSPQQGHNEQFF. CDR3 sequence (DNA): TGTGCCAGCTCACCGCAACAGGGGCACAATGAGCAGTTCTTC. The V gene is TRBV18, the J gene TRBJ2-1; 7 nucleotides agree with TRBD1. The CDR3 contains 14 residues. The trim removed 3 bases at V and 5 bases at J, leaving 4 bases unmatched. Germline V gene data show CDR1 as KGHSH and CDR2 as LQKENI.

This clone was detected a few times. The rearrangement uses TRBV7-6 and TRBJ2-2, with TRBD1 identical over 7 bases. The germline V gene encodes CDR1 SGHVS and CDR2 FNYEAQ. The V and J ends lost 5 bases and 1 base, in that order; junction bases with no gene match: 7. The CDR3 is 16 residues long. Here the CDR3 DNA reads TGTGCCAGCAGCCCTTGGGACAGCCAGAACACCGGGGAGCTGTTTTTT. This encodes CASSPWDSQNTGELFF.

V is TRBV19 and J is TRBJ1-1, with no clear D. The CDR3 loop spans 13 amino acids. V lost 8 bases to trimming and J lost 5 bases, with 15 bases between them. Germline loops: CDR1 LNHDA, CDR2 SQIVND (reference sequence). CDR3 loop: CASLYAGETEAFF. The CDR3 nucleotides read TGTGCCAGTCTCTATGCCGGAGAGACTGAAGCTTTCTTT.